The text below deals with one TCR beta chain. This sample stems from a study of shared clonotypes between healthy human individuals. CDR1 is SGHVS, CDR2 FNYEAQ, per germline. The CDR3 totals 17 residues. Germline trimming cut 1 base from V and 1 base from J; bases unmatched to any gene: 6. Every immunoSEQ plate was one replicate of a subset's evenly spread DNA. Sequenced by immunoSEQ multiplex PCR; TCRdb stores in-frame clones only, minus some. The sample lists about 2 million clones, roughly 95% seen once, with around 1.1% in the top ten. CD8 cells classed as naive were CD45RO-negative and positively selected for CCR7, excluding terminally differentiated effector memory CD45RA+ cells.

The clonotype originates from a man younger than 35 in good health. The sequencing sample was made of naive CD8+ T cells sorted from blood. The V gene is TRBV7-6, the J gene TRBJ2-1, with 8 bases fitting TRBD1. Written as DNA, the CDR3 is TGTGCCAGCAGCTTAGGGCAGGGGGCGAAATCCTACAATGAGCAGTTCTTC. It is translated as CASSLGQGAKSYNEQFF.